In this sample, the clone carrying this TCR beta chain turned up many times. Trimming took off 4 bases at V and 0 bases at J, with 11 bases between the two ends. Germline assignment: CDR1 SGHRS and CDR2 YFSETQ. This CDR3 comprises 15 residues. TCRdb re-analysed the 5' RACE reads in MiXCR, keeping a single row per CDR3 protein. The table lists just under 600,000 distinct CDR3 sequences, approximately 15% of them singletons, with around an eighth in the top ten. The data originate from a study of T cells after yellow fever vaccination. Study at large: SMART-Seq v4 Ultra Low Input prepared libraries from low-cell fractions.

The TCR was taken from a man aged 25 to 45 who received the YFV17D yellow fever vaccine. Sequencing used PBMCs, obtained on the day of the yellow fever booster vaccination. The chain links TRBV5-1 to TRBJ2-1; D unresolved. Here the CDR3 reads CASSLSRSSYNEQFF. The CDR3 DNA is TGCGCCAGCAGCCTTAGCAGGAGCTCCTACAATGAGCAGTTCTTC.